Listed below are T cell receptor beta chains from one sample, sequenced in a study of shared clonotypes between healthy human individuals. This table comes from immunoSEQ multiplex PCR, and its TCRdb copy is limited to in-frame clones, with some not included. The repertoire consists of roughly 650,000 clones, with less than 98% occurring once and the leading ten covering 0.045% to 0.06%. The sample comprised naive CD4+ T cells sorted from blood. These receptors all stem from a woman in her twenties or thirties in good health. Both conserved end residues are part of each CDR3. Fields, in order: J gene, V gene, CDR3 protein.

J: TRBJ1-1; V: TRBV28; CDR3: CASSLWADTEAFF
J: TRBJ2-2; V: TRBV4-2; CDR3: CASSHPSGTPNTGELFF
J: TRBJ2-1; V: TRBV5-8; CDR3: CASSLDPSSYNEQFF
J: TRBJ2-7; V: TRBV7-6; CDR3: CASSMGGTGSYEQYF
J: TRBJ1-4; V: TRBV27; CDR3: CASSTGQGSSGKLFF
J: TRBJ1-2; V: TRBV6-5; CDR3: CASSPGSSPYGYTF
J: -; V: TRBV25-1; CDR3: CASRPGPPVYEQYF
J: TRBJ2-7; V: TRBV5-1; CDR3: CASSSRQGSYEQYF
J: TRBJ2-7; V: TRBV19; CDR3: CASSRGQVPYEQYF
J: TRBJ2-5; V: TRBV6-5; CDR3: CASSPIWTGYETQYF
J: TRBJ1-2; V: TRBV28; CDR3: CASSLDQGALYGYTF
J: TRBJ1-1; V: TRBV10-2; CDR3: CASSDRGENTEAFF
J: TRBJ2-1; V: TRBV27; CDR3: CASSFWGTANEQFF
J: TRBJ2-2; V: TRBV2; CDR3: CASSEGSGGYTGELFF
J: TRBJ1-5; V: TRBV18; CDR3: CASSRDRRNQPQHF
J: TRBJ2-7; V: TRBV2; CDR3: CASSAGFYYEQYF
J: TRBJ2-7; V: TRBV28; CDR3: CASTWGGLSYEQYF
J: TRBJ2-1; V: TRBV5-1; CDR3: CASSLRTREDEQFF
J: TRBJ2-7; V: TRBV18; CDR3: CASSPLSGIEEGQYF
J: TRBJ2-3; V: TRBV5-8; CDR3: CASSLGGDTQYF
J: TRBJ1-6; V: TRBV11-2; CDR3: CASSLKVGTVSPLHF
J: TRBJ1-5; V: TRBV5-1; CDR3: CASSLETGDYSNQPQHF
J: TRBJ2-3; V: TRBV5-1; CDR3: CASGRGAADTQYF